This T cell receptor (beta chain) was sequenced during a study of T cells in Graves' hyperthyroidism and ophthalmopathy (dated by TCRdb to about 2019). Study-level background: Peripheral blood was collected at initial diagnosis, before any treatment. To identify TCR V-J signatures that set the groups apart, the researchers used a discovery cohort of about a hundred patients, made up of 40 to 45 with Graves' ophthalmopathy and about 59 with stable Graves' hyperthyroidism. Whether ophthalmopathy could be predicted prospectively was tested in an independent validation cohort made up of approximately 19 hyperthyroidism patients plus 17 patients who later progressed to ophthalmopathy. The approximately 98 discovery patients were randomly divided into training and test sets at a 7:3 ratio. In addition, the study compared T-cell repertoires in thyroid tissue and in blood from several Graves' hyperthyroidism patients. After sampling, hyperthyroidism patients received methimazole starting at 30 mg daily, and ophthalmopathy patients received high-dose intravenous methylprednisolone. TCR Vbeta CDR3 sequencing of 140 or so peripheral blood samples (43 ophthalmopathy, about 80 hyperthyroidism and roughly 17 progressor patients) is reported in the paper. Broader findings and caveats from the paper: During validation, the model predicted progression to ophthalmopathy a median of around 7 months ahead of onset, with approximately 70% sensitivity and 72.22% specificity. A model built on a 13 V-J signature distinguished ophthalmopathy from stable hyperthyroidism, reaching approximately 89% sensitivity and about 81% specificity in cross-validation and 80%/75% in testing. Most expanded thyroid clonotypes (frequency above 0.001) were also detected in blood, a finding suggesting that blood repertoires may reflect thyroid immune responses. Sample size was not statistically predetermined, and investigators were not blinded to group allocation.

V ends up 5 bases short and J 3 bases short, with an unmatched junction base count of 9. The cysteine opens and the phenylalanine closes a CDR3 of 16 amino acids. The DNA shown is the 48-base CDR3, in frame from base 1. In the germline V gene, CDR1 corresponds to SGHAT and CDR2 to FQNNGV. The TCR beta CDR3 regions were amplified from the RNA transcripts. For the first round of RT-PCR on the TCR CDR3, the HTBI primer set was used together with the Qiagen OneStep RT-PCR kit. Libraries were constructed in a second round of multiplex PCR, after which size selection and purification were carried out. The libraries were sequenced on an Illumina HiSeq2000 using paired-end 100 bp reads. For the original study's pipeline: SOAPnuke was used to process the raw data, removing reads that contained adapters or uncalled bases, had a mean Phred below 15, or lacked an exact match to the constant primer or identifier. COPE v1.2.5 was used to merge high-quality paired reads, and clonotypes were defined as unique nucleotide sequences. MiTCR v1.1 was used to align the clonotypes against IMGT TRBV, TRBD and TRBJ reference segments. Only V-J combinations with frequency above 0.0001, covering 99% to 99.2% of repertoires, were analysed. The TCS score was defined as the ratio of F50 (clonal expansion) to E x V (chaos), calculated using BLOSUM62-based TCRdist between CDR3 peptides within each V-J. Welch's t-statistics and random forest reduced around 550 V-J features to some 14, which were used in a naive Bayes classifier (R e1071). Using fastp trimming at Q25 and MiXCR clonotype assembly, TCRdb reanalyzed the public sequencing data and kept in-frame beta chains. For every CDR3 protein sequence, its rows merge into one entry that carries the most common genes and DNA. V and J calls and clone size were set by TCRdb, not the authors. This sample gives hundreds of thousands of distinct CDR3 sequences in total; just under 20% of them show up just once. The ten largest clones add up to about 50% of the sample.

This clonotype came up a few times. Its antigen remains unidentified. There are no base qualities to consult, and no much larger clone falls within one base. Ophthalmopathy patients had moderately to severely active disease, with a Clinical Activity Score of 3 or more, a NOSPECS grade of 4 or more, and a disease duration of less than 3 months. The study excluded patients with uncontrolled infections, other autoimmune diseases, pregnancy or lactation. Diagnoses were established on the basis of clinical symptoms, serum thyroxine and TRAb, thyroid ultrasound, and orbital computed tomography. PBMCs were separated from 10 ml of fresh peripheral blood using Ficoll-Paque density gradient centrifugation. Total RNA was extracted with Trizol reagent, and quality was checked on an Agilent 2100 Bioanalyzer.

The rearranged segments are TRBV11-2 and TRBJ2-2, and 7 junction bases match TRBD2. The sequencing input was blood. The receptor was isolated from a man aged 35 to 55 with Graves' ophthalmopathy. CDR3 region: CASSRNRDYYTGELFF. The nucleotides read TGTGCCAGCAGCCGCAACCGGGACTACTACACCGGGGAGCTGTTTTTT. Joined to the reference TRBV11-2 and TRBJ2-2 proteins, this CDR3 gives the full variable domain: EAGVAQSPRYKIIEKRQSVAFWCNPISGHATLYWYQQILGQGPKLLIQFQNNGVVDDSQLPKDRFSAERLKGVDSTLKIQPAKLEDSAVYLCASSRNRDYYTGELFFGEGSRLTVL.